This TCR beta chain originates from a study of shared clonotypes between healthy human individuals. Deep was the level used in running the assay. The protocol was immunoSEQ multiplex PCR, while the TCRdb copy is restricted to in-frame clones and leaves out a portion. The profile shows 1,500,000 or so clones, roughly 96% of them singletons. V gave up 7 bases and J gave up 2 bases, with 16 bases separating them. The CDR3 length is 15 residues. Germline-derived CDR1 and CDR2 are MNHEY and SMNVEV (reference sequence). Sequences were obtained from naive CD4+ T cells sorted from blood. Subset here: CD45RA+ positively selected. V usage is TRBV27 and J usage is TRBJ2-3; a weak D match, TRBD2 (6 bases). This clonotype originated in a man aged 25-45 years in good health. The CDR3 DNA reads TGTGCCAGCATTCAAGCGGGTACCTTCACAGATACGCAGTATTTT. This translates into CASIQAGTFTDTQYF.